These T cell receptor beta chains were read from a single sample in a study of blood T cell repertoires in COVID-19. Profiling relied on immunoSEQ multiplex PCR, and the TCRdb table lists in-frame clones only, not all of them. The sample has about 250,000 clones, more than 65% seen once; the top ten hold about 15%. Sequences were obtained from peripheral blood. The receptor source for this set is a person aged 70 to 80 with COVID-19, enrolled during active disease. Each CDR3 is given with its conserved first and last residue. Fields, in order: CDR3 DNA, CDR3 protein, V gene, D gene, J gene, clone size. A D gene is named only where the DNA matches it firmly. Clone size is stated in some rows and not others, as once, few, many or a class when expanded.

TGTGCCACCAGTGATTACAGGGGGCGGTCCAATGAGCAGTTCTTC CATSDYRGRSNEQFF TRBV24-1 TRBD1 TRBJ2-1 .
TGCGCCAGCAGCCGCCCGGGACAGGGGATGAAGCCCCAGCATTTT CASSRPGQGMKPQHF TRBV4-1 TRBD1 TRBJ1-5 .
TGTGCCAGCAGCCAATGGGGGGCTGAAGCTTTCTTT CASSQWGAEAFF TRBV3-1/TRBV3-2 . TRBJ1-1 once
TGCGCCAGCAGCTTGGTGGGGGTGCGGGGTAGAGAGACCCAGTACTTC CASSLVGVRGRETQYF TRBV5-1 . TRBJ2-5 .
TGTGCCAGCAGCCAGGGGACAGATAGCAATCAGCCCCAGCATTTT CASSQGTDSNQPQHF TRBV3-1/TRBV3-2 TRBD1 TRBJ1-5 .
TGTGCCAGCAGCCGACCTGAACTCGACAGAACCGAGCAGTTCTTC CASSRPELDRTEQFF TRBV4-2 . TRBJ2-1 .
TGTGCCAGCTCACACGCCAGCGGGGAACAAGAGACCCAGTACTTC CASSHASGEQETQYF TRBV18 TRBD2 TRBJ2-5 .
TGCGCCAGCAGCCAAGGGGCTGCGGGGACCCAGTACTTC CASSQGAAGTQYF TRBV4-3 . TRBJ2-5 once
TGTGCCAGCAGCGGGGCGGGCCTAGCGGGAGGTGTAGATACGCAGTATTTT CASSGAGLAGGVDTQYF TRBV7-9 TRBD2 TRBJ2-3 once
TGCAGTCCACTCCCTCACGAGCAGTACTTC CSPLPHEQYF TRBV20-1 . TRBJ2-7 .
TGTGCCAGCAGGGAGGACAGAAACTATGGCTACACCTTC CASREDRNYGYTF TRBV6-5 . TRBJ1-2 .
TGTGCCACCAGCAGCCCCAGGCGGAGAAAGAACAGGGGGCCAGTACCAGATACGCAGTATTTT CATSSPRRRKNRGPVPDTQYF TRBV15 TRBD1 TRBJ2-3 .
TGCGCCAGCAGCTCCATTCTGACAGGCACGAAAGAGACCCAGTACTTC CASSSILTGTKETQYF TRBV5-1 . TRBJ2-5 .
TGTGCCAGCAGCCTCTCCCACGGGGAAGCTTTCTTT CASSLSHGEAFF TRBV5-4 . TRBJ1-1 .
TGTGCCAGCAATATCAGGGAGGTGAGTCAGCCCCAGCATTTT CASNIREVSQPQHF TRBV6-5 . TRBJ1-5 .
TGTGCCACCAGCGGGGGACAGTATAGCAATCAGCCCCAGCATTTT CATSGGQYSNQPQHF TRBV15 TRBD1 TRBJ1-5 .
TGTGCCAGCAGGGAACCGGGACAGGGGTTTATCTATGGCTACACCTTC CASREPGQGFIYGYTF TRBV2 TRBD1 TRBJ1-2 .
TGTGCCAGCACCCCCCTCCACAATGAGCAGTTCTTC CASTPLHNEQFF TRBV12-3/TRBV12-4 . TRBJ2-1 .
TGTGCCTGGAGTAGCGGGAGGCCCCCCTACGAGCAGTACTTC CAWSSGRPPYEQYF TRBV30 TRBD2 TRBJ2-7 few
TGTGCCAGCAGTCTCGCAGATACGCAGTATTTT CASSLADTQYF TRBV11-2 . TRBJ2-3 .
TGTGCCAGCAGCTTAAGCGGGGGGGCCTCCCGGACCCAGTACTTC CASSLSGGASRTQYF TRBV7-2 TRBD2 TRBJ2-5 .
TGCGCCAGCAGCGTAGAAGTGAACACTGAAGCTTTCTTT CASSVEVNTEAFF TRBV5-1 . TRBJ1-1 .
TGTGCCAGCAGTTACGAGCCTAATGAAAAACTGTTTTTT CASSYEPNEKLFF TRBV6-2/TRBV6-3 . TRBJ1-4 .
TGTGCCAGTAGTGCGGACAGGGGGTATTCACCCCTCCACTTT CASSADRGYSPLHF TRBV19 TRBD1 TRBJ1-6 .
TGTGCCAGCAGCTTTAGCGGGACCTCCTACAATGAGCAGTTCTTC CASSFSGTSYNEQFF TRBV5-4 TRBD2 TRBJ2-1 once
TGTGCCAGCAGCTCTCAAGCGGGGGCCCTCTACGAGCAGTACTTC CASSSQAGALYEQYF TRBV27 TRBD2 TRBJ2-7 .
TGTGCCATTATCCCCAGCAGGGCGAACTACGAGCAGTACTTC CAIIPSRANYEQYF TRBV19 . TRBJ2-7 .
TGTGCCAGCAGCCAAGATAAAGGCTACACCTTC CASSQDKGYTF TRBV3-1/TRBV3-2 . TRBJ1-2 .
TGCAGTGCTAGTTCACTAGCGGGAGGGGGTAATGAGCAGTTCTTC CSASSLAGGGNEQFF TRBV20-1 TRBD2 TRBJ2-1 .
TGTGCCAGCAGCTTATTTGCCGGGAGAGGGTCCGGGGAGCTGTTTTTT CASSLFAGRGSGELFF TRBV7-9 . TRBJ2-2 .
TGTGCCACCAGCAGAGGGGACAGGGTATTTCCAAACACCATATATTTT CATSRGDRVFPNTIYF TRBV15 TRBD1 TRBJ1-3 few
TGTGCCAGCAGCTTAGGCTTCGCCAGGCTGGAGACCCAGTACTTC CASSLGFARLETQYF TRBV7-6 . TRBJ2-5 .
TGTGCCAGCAGCCCGGCGGGAGCAGGGCGAAGAGATGAAGCCAAAAACATTCAGTACTTC CASSPAGAGRRDEAKNIQYF TRBV3-1/TRBV3-2 TRBD2 TRBJ2-4 .
TGTGCCAGCAGTTACCGGTCGGGCTCTGGAAACACCATATATTTT CASSYRSGSGNTIYF TRBV6-5 . TRBJ1-3 .
TGTGCCAGCAGCGTGGGGACTAGCGGGAGGAACGAGCAGTACTTC CASSVGTSGRNEQYF TRBV9 TRBD2 TRBJ2-7 .
TGTGCCAGCAGTGTTTCATCTTCTCGGGGACAGTACCAAGAGACCCAGTACTTC CASSVSSSRGQYQETQYF TRBV2 TRBD1 TRBJ2-5 .
TGCGCCAGCAGCCAAGAGATGCGAGTACTCCTCTACAATGAGCAGTTCTTC CASSQEMRVLLYNEQFF TRBV4-1 . TRBJ2-1 once
TGTGCCAGCAGCCAAGCGGGCCTCTCCTACGAGCAGTACTTC CASSQAGLSYEQYF TRBV7-2 . TRBJ2-7 .
TGTGCCACCAGCAGTTACCCGACTAGCGGGAGGATTTATGAGCAGTTCTTC CATSSYPTSGRIYEQFF TRBV15 TRBD2 TRBJ2-1 .
TGTGCCAGCAGCGTAGGGGTAGGGGATTCACCCCTCCACTTT CASSVGVGDSPLHF TRBV9 . TRBJ1-6 .
TGTGCTAGTGGTTTTACCAGGGACGGGGAGCTGTTTTTT CASGFTRDGELFF TRBV12-5 . TRBJ2-2 .
TGTGCCAGCAGCTTAGGGGCCCTTCAGGGGGCCTCCTATAATTCACCCCTCCACTTT CASSLGALQGASYNSPLHF TRBV7-8 TRBD1 TRBJ1-6 .
TGTGCCAGCAGCTTAGTCGGGACAGCTACACCCGGGGAGCTGTTTTTT CASSLVGTATPGELFF TRBV5-6 TRBD1 TRBJ2-2 .
TGTGCCAGCAGCTTAGACAGCAATGAAAAACTGTTTTTT CASSLDSNEKLFF TRBV7-9 . TRBJ1-4 .
TGCAGCGTTCGGACAGGCAGCACAGATACGCAGTATTTT CSVRTGSTDTQYF TRBV29-1 TRBD1 TRBJ2-3 .
TGTGCCAGCAGCCAGACGAGGGTGGGCAGCGACGAGCAGTACTTC CASSQTRVGSDEQYF TRBV9 . TRBJ2-7 .
TGTGCCAGCAGTTACTCCGGGGGGAGCTCTGGAAACACCATATATTTT CASSYSGGSSGNTIYF TRBV6-5 . TRBJ1-3 .
TGTGCCAGCAGCCAAGTTCCAGATATGAACACTGAAGCTTTCTTT CASSQVPDMNTEAFF TRBV3-1/TRBV3-2 . TRBJ1-1 .
TGCGCCAGCAGCGTATCCGGGACAGGTACGGAAAAACTGTTTTTT CASSVSGTGTEKLFF TRBV5-1 TRBD1 TRBJ1-4 .
TGTGCCAGTAGAGGGGCAGACCGCATCTACGAGCAGTACTTC CASRGADRIYEQYF TRBV19 . TRBJ2-7 .
TGTGCCAGCAGCTTAGTCCACGGGGTCCAATACGAGCAGTACTTC CASSLVHGVQYEQYF TRBV7-2 . TRBJ2-7 few
TGTGCCAGCAGCCCCGGACAGGGGGCAGGGGAGACCCAGTACTTC CASSPGQGAGETQYF TRBV6-5 TRBD1 TRBJ2-5 many
TGCGCCAGCCGGCAGGAGGTACGGTCTGAAGCTTTCTTT CASRQEVRSEAFF TRBV5-1 . TRBJ1-1 few
TGCGCCAGCAGCCAGGAATCGTGGGGCCGCGCTGAAGCTTTCTTT CASSQESWGRAEAFF TRBV4-3 . TRBJ1-1 .
TGCGCCAGCAGCTTGGACGGGGACAGGGAGGGGACTGAAGCTTTCTTT CASSLDGDREGTEAFF TRBV5-1 TRBD1 TRBJ1-1 few
TGTGCCAGCAGCTTAGGCAGGGGAGGGGAAAAACTGTTTTTT CASSLGRGGEKLFF TRBV7-8 . TRBJ1-4 .
TGTGCCAGTACCCAGCACCGGGACACTGAAGCTTTCTTT CASTQHRDTEAFF TRBV19 . TRBJ1-1 .
TGTGCCAGCAGCTTAGCAGCAGGGGACTATGGCTACACCTTC CASSLAAGDYGYTF TRBV11-2 . TRBJ1-2 .
TGTGCCAGCAGCCCCACACAGGGGGTTAATTCACCCCTCCACTTT CASSPTQGVNSPLHF TRBV6-4 TRBD1 TRBJ1-6 .